This T cell receptor (beta chain) came from a study of CD8+ T cells in alopecia areata. Extraction and reverse transcription of RNA yielded cDNA as the sequencing template. The data were produced by immunoSEQ multiplex PCR, yet TCRdb's version contains in-frame clones alone and is incomplete. The sample contains about 250,000 clones, about 60% of which appear only once. This clone has more than one count but fewer than ten. Treatment meaning: oral pan-JAK inhibitor, 5-10 mg twice daily. The sample consisted of CD4+ T cells sorted from blood, taken at approximately week 52, from a patient treated with tofacitinib. This TCR derives from a human donor with alopecia areata.

The CDR3 DNA sequence: TGTGCCATCAGCGCAGGACTAGCGCTCTCCTACGAGCAGTACTTC. Amino acid sequence: CAISAGLALSYEQYF. The V gene is TRBV10-3, the J gene TRBJ2-7, with 9 bases aligning to TRBD2. The CDR3 is 15 residues long. J was trimmed by 0 bases and V by 6 bases; bases with no gene match: 6. In germline, CDR1 is ENHRY, CDR2 SYGVKD.